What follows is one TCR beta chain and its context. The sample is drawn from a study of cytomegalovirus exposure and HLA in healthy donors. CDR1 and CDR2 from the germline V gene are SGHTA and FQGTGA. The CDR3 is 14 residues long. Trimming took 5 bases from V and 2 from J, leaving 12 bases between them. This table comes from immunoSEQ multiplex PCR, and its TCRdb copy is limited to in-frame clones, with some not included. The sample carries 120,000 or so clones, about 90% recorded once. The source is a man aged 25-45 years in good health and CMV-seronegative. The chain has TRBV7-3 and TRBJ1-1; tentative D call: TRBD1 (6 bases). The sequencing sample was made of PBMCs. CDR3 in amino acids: CASSLTGQNTEAFF. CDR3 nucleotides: TGTGCCAGCAGCCTGACAGGACAAAACACTGAAGCTTTCTTT.